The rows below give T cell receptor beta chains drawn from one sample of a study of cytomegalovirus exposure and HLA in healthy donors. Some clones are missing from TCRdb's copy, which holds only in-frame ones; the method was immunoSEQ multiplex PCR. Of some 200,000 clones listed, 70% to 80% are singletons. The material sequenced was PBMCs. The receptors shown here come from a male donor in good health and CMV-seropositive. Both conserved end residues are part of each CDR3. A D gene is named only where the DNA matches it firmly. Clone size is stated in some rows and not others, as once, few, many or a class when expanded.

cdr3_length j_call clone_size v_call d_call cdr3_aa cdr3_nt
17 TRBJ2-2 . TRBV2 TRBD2 CASSPALAGGYTGELFF TGTGCCAGCAGTCCCGCCCTAGCGGGGGGGTACACCGGGGAGCTGTTTTTT
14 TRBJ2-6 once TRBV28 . CASGLTVGANVLTF TGTGCCAGCGGATTGACTGTTGGGGCCAACGTCCTGACTTTC
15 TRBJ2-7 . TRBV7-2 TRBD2 CASSLWLAASYEQYF TGTGCCAGCAGCTTATGGCTAGCGGCCTCCTACGAGCAGTACTTC
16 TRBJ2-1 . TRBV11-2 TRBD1 CASSLFRDRAYNEQFF TGTGCCAGCAGCCTCTTCCGGGACAGGGCCTACAATGAGCAGTTCTTC
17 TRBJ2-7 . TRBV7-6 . CASSQTRAYGSSYEQYF TGTGCCAGCAGCCAAACTAGAGCCTATGGATCCTCCTACGAGCAGTACTTC
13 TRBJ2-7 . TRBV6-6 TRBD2 CASRPPGGNEQYF TGTGCCAGCAGACCCCCCGGGGGGAACGAGCAGTACTTC
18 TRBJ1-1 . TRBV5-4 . CASSSAPSGSGIGTEAFF TGTGCCAGCAGTTCAGCCCCTTCGGGGTCCGGGATAGGAACTGAAGCTTTCTTT
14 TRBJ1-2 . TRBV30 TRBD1 CAWGAGGPYYGYTF TGTGCCTGGGGGGCAGGGGGCCCCTACTATGGCTACACCTTC
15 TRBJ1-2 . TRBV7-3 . CASSLDRSSNYGYTF TGTGCCAGCAGCCTTGACAGGAGTTCTAACTATGGCTACACCTTC
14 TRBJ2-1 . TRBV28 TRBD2 CASSLWAGDSEQFF TGTGCCAGCAGTTTATGGGCGGGAGATAGTGAGCAGTTCTTC
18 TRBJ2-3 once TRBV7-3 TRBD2 CASSLRVGVAGITDTQYF TGTGCCAGCAGCTTAAGGGTCGGGGTAGCGGGGATCACAGATACGCAGTATTTT
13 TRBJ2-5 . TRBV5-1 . CASRTGSQETQYF TGCGCCAGCAGAACCGGGTCGCAAGAGACCCAGTACTTC
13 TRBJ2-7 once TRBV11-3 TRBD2 CASSWLAGDEQYF TGTGCCAGCAGCTGGCTAGCGGGAGACGAGCAGTACTTC
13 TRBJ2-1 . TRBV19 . CASSQQTRDEQFF TGTGCCAGTAGTCAACAAACGAGGGATGAGCAGTTCTTC